This TCR beta chain was recovered during a study of blood T cell repertoires in COVID-19. Study-wide background: COVID-19 samples from acute and convalescent phases originated in the United States, Italy and Spain. PBMCs, B-cell-depleted T cells, or T cells provided the cDNA or gDNA that made up the material.

V was shortened by 6 bases and J by 6 bases, with 13 bases between the two germline ends. Germline CDR1 is MNHNY and CDR2 is SVGAGI (reference sequence). This CDR3 spans 13 amino acids. Original processing notes: Reference gene primer amplification gave nucleated cell count estimates. Only in-frame clones appear in the TCRdb table, and some are missing; sequencing was by immunoSEQ multiplex PCR. Clone size and V and J calls were adopted from that table, with D and trimming inferred from the DNA. The table shows approximately 68,000 clones, with about 81% occurring only once. The chain employs TRBV6-6 and TRBJ2-3, with D possibly matching TRBD2 (5 bases). Sequenced input: peripheral blood. The receptor was isolated from a human donor in a cohort sampled during active COVID-19. This CDR3 is CASSYFSGDTQYF. In DNA, the CDR3 is TGTGCCAGCAGCTATTTTTCGGGGGATACGCAGTATTTT.